This TCR beta chain originates from a study of T cells after yellow fever vaccination. Study background: The fractions with low cell numbers were processed using SMART-Seq v4 Ultra Low Input. Points from the study as a whole: Across the CD4 and CD8 compartments, a small share of clonotypes was present in both. Post-booster samples contained most primary-vaccination clones (around 95% CD4, about 85% CD8).

This CDR3 comprises 14 residues. In germline, CDR1 is SGHRS, CDR2 YFSETQ. V was cut by 2 bases and J by 0 bases, with 9 bases left in between. For TCR, cDNA came from 5'RACE template switching, which added a universal primer site and UMIs. TCRdb independently ran MiXCR on the 5' RACE reads; one entry per CDR3 protein. The sample contains 150,000 to 200,000 distinct CDR3 sequences, roughly 9% of which appear only once. A remark on this clonotype: Antigen unknown.

Sequences were derived from CD8+ T cells sorted from PBMCs, sampled 45 days after the yellow fever booster vaccination. This clonotype was obtained from a man aged 18 to 30 who received the YFV17D yellow fever vaccine. The chain uses TRBV5-1 and TRBJ2-7; D is possibly TRBD2 (5 bases). CDR3 nucleotides: TGCGCCAGCAGCTTCCATGCGGGCTCCTACGAGCAGTACTTC. Protein: CASSFHAGSYEQYF.